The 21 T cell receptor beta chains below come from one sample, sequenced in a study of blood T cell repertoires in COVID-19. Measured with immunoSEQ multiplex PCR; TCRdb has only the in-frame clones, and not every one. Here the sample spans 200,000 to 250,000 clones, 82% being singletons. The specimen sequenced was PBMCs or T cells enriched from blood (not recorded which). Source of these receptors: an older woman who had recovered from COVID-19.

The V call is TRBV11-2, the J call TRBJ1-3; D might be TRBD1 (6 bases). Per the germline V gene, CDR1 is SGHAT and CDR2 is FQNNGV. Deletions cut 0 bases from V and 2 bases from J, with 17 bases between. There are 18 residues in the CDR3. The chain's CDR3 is CASSLEAGVQIPGNTIYF. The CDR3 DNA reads TGTGCCAGCAGCTTAGAGGCAGGGGTACAAATCCCTGGAAACACCATATATTTT.

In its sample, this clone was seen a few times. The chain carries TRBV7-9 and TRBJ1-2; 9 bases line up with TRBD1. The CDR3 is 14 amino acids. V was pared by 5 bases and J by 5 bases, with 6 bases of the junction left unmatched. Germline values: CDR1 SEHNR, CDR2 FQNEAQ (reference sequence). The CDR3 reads CASSLGTGLYGYTF. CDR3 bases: TGTGCCAGCAGCCTAGGGACAGGGCTATATGGCTACACCTTC.

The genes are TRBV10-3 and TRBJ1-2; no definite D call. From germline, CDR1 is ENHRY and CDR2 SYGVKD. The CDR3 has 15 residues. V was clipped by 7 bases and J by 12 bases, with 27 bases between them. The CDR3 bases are TGTGCCATCACCGCAGATGGTCGGGTCCTGGGTTCGAACACCTTC. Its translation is CAITADGRVLGSNTF.

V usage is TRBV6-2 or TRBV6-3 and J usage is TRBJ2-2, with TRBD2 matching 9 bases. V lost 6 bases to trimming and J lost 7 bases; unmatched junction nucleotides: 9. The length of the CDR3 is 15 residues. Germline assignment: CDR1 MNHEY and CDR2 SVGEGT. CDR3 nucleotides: TGTGCCAGCAGCACAGGGACAGCGGGGGGCGGGGAGCTGTTTTTT. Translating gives CASSTGTAGGGELFF.

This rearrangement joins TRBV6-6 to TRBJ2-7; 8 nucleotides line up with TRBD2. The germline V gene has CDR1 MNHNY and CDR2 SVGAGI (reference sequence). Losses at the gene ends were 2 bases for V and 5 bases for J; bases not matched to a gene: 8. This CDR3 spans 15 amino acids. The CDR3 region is CASSYDGGASHEQYF. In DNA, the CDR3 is TGTGCCAGCAGTTACGACGGGGGGGCGAGCCACGAGCAGTACTTC.

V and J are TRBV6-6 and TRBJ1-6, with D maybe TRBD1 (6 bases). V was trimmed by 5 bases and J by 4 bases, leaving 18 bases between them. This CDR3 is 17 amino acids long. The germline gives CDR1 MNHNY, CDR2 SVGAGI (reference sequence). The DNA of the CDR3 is TGTGCCAGCAGTCGCCAGGACAGCGAAACGTATAATTCACCCCTCCACTTT. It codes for CASSRQDSETYNSPLHF.

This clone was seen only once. CDR3 nucleotides: TGTGCCAGCAGTGGGCGGGCGGGAGTCGGCTACGAGCAGTACTTC. Translation gives CASSGRAGVGYEQYF. J is TRBJ2-7 and V is TRBV2, with 7 bases that match TRBD2. The CDR3 loop spans 15 amino acids. J lost 3 bases, V lost 4 bases, and 9 bases had no gene match. The germline V gene encodes CDR1 SNHLY and CDR2 FYNNEI.

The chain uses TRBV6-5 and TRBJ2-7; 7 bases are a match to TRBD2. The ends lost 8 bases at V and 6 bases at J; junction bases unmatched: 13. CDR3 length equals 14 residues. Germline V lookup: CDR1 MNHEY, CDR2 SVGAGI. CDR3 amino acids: CASRKGGIWVEQYF. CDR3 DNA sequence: TGTGCCAGCCGAAAGGGAGGGATTTGGGTCGAGCAGTACTTC.

The CDR3 is CASSFGRDRGADNSPLHF. CDR3 bases: TGTGCCAGCAGCTTCGGAAGGGACAGGGGAGCCGATAATTCACCCCTCCACTTT. This chain connects TRBV7-2 to TRBJ1-6; TRBD1 agrees at 10 bases. In germline, CDR1 is SGHTA, CDR2 FQGNSA. V trimming: 3 bases; J trimming: 5 bases; junction bases outside the gene matches: 10. The CDR3 runs 18 residues.

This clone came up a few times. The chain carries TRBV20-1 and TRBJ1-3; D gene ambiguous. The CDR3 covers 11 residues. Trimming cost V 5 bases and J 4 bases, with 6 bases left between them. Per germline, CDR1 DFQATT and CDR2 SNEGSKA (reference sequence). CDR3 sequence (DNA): TGCAGTGCTGAGGCCGGAAACACCATATATTTT. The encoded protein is CSAEAGNTIYF.

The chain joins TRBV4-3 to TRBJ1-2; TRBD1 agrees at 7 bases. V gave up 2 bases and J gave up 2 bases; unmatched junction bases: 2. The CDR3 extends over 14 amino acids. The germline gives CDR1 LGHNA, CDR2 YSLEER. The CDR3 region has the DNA TGCGCCAGCAGCCAATCGACAGGGAACTATGGCTACACCTTC. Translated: CASSQSTGNYGYTF.

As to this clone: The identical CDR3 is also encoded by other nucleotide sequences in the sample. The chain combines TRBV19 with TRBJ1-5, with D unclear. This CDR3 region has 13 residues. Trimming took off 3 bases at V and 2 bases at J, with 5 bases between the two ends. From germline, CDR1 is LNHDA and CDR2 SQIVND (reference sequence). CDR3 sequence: CASSISRNQPQHF. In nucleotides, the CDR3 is TGTGCCAGTAGTATCTCCCGCAATCAGCCCCAGCATTTT.

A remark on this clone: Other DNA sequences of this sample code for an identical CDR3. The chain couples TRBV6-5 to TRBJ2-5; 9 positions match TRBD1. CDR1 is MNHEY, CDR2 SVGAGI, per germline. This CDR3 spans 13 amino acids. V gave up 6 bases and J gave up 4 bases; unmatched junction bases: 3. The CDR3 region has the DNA TGTGCCAGCAGCAACAGGGGGCGAGAGACCCAGTACTTC. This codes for CASSNRGRETQYF.

This chain's CDR3 is CASSVATGRETQYF. CDR3 nucleotides: TGTGCCAGCAGCGTAGCCACAGGGAGAGAGACCCAGTACTTC. This chain connects TRBV9 to TRBJ2-5; TRBD1 might be the D (6 bases). The V gene's germline CDR1 is SGDLS and CDR2 YYNGEE. Between the trimmed V and J ends, which lost 0 bases and 4 bases, there was a span of 10 bases. The CDR3 sequence is 14 residues long.

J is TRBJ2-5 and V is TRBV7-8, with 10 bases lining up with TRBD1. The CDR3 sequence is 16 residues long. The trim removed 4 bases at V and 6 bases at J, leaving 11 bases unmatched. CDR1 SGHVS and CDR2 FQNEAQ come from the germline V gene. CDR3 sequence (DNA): TGTGCCAGCAGCTCGGATGTGGGACAGGGGAAGCAGACCCAGTACTTC. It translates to CASSSDVGQGKQTQYF.

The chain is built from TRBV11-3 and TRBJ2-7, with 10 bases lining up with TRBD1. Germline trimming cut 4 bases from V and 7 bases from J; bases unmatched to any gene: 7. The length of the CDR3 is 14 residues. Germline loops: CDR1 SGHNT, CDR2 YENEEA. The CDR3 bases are TGTGCCAGCAGCTCAGGGACAGGGGTGAGTGAGCAGTACTTC. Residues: CASSSGTGVSEQYF.

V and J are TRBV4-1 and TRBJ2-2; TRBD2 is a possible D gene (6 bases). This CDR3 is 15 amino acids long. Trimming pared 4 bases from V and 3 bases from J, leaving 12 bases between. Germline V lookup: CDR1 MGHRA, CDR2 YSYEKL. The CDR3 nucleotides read TGCGCCAGCAGCCCGTCCGGGGGTTACACCGGGGAGCTGTTTTTT. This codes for CASSPSGGYTGELFF.

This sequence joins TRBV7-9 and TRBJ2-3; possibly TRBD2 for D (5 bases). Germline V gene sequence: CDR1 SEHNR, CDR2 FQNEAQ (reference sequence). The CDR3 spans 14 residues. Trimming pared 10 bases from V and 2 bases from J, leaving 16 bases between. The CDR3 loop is CATHEGLVTDTQYF. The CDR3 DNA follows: TGTGCCACGCATGAGGGCCTAGTCACAGATACGCAGTATTTT.

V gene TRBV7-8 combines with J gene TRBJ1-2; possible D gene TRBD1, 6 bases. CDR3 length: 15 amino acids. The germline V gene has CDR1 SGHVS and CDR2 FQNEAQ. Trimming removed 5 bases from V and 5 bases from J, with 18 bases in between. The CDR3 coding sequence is TGTGCCAGCAGCGGATGGACAGAGCCCTTATATGGCTACACCTTC. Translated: CASSGWTEPLYGYTF.

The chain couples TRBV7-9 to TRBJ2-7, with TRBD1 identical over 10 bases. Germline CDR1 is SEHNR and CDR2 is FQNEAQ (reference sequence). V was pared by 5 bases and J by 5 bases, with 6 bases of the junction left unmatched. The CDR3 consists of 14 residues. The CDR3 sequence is CASSRDRGDHEQYF. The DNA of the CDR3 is TGTGCCAGCAGCCGGGACAGGGGAGACCACGAGCAGTACTTC.

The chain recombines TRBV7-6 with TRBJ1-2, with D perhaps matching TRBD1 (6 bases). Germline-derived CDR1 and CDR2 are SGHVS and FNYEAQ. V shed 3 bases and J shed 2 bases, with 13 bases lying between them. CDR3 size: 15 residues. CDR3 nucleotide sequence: TGTGCCAGCAGCTTGAGACCAGGGGAAAACTATGGCTACACCTTC. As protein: CASSLRPGENYGYTF.